The TCR beta chain described here comes from a study of T cells after yellow fever vaccination. Study-level results: The presence of abundant clonotypes contaminating from the bulk population was possible in FACS-sorted repertoires.

This clonotype was picked up a small number of times. Its specificity is not known. TCRdb itself ran the 5' RACE reads through MiXCR, one entry per CDR3 protein. The profile covers about 220,000 distinct CDR3 sequences, with about 3% appearing a single time and under 3.5% taken by the ten largest. Trimming pared 0 bases from V and 1 base from J, leaving 7 bases between. This CDR3 has 15 residues. The chain carries TRBV12-3 or TRBV12-4 and TRBJ1-5; weak D call: TRBD1 (6 bases). Sequencing was performed on CD4+ T cells sorted from PBMCs, taken 10 days after the yellow fever booster vaccination. The TCR originated in a young man who received the YFV17D yellow fever vaccine. The CDR3: CASSLAQGSNQPQHF. CDR3 nucleotides: TGTGCCAGCAGTTTAGCACAGGGCAGCAATCAGCCCCAGCATTTT.